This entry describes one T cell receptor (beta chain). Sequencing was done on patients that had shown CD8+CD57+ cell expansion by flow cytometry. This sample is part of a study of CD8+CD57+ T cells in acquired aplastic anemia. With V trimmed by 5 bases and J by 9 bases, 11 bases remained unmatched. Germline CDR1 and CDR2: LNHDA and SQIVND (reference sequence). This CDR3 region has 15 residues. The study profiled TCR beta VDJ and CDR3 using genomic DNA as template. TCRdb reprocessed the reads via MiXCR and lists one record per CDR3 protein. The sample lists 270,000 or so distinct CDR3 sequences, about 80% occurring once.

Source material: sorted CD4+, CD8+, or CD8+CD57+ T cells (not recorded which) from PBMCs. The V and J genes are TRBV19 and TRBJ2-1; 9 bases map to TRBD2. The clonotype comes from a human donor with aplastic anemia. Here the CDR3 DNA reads TGTGCCAGTAGTTTGTGGGGCGGGGGGGCGCGTGAGCAGTTCTTC. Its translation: CASSLWGGGAREQFF.